This TCR beta chain emerged from a study of Graves' ophthalmopathy and Graves' hyperthyroidism. This clonotype turned up a few times. Investigators amplified TCR beta CDR3 regions from RNA transcripts. Investigators did first-round RT-PCR with HTBI primers, then second-round multiplex PCR. One entry per CDR3 protein, called by TCRdb with MiXCR from the multiplex PCR reads. The sample contains 740,000 or so distinct CDR3 sequences, roughly 40% of which appear only once. The CDR3 has 15 residues. Trimming took off 10 bases at V and 3 bases at J, with 19 bases between the two ends. CDR1 and CDR2 from the germline V gene are ENHRY and SYGVKD. Serum thyroxine and TRAb, along with clinical symptoms, thyroid ultrasound and orbital computed tomography, were what diagnosis relied on.

The specimen sequenced was peripheral blood. V usage is TRBV10-3 and J usage is TRBJ1-5; D perhaps matches TRBD1 (5 bases). The origin of this receptor is an adult man with Graves' ophthalmopathy. The DNA of the CDR3 is TGTGCCAGCAGGCCGACAGCCCCAATCAATCAGCCCCAGCATTTT. Translating it yields CASRPTAPINQPQHF.